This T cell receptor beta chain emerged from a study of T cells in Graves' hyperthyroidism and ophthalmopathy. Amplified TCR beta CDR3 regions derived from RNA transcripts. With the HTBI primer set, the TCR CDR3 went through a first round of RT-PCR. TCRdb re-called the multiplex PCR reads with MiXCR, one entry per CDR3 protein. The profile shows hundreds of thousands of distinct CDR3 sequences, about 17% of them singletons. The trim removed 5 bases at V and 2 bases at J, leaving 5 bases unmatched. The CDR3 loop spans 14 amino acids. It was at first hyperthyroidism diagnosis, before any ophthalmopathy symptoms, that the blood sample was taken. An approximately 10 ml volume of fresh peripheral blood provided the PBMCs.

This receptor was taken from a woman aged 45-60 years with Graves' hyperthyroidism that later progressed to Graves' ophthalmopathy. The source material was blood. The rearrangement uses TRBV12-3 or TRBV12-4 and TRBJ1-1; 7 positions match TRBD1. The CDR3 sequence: CASSNRDSNTEAFF. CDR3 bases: TGTGCCAGCAGTAACCGGGACAGCAACACTGAAGCTTTCTTT.